The 27 T cell receptor beta chains below were found in one sample sequenced in a study of cytomegalovirus exposure and HLA in healthy donors. The PCR employed 60 Vbeta primers together with 13 Jbeta primers. Assay: immunoSEQ multiplex PCR; the TCRdb copy retains only in-frame clones and omits some. Counted here are about 170,000 clones, 55% to 75% occurring once; the ten biggest clones make up about 2.5%. Sequencing was performed on PBMCs. The receptor source for this set is a human donor in good health.

The V call is TRBV7-8, the J call TRBJ2-1; 10 positions agree with TRBD2. The CDR3 consists of 14 residues. Germline V gives CDR1 SGHVS, CDR2 FQNEAQ. V was clipped by 5 bases and J by 10 bases; unmatched bases: 8. The chain's CDR3 is CASSVSGGLSEQFF. CDR3 sequence (DNA): TGTGCCAGCAGCGTTAGCGGGGGGCTCTCCGAGCAGTTCTTC.

The V gene is TRBV10-3, the J gene TRBJ1-2, with 9 bases lining up with TRBD1. J was trimmed by 6 bases and V by 2 bases; bases with no gene match: 7. The length of the CDR3 is 15 residues. Germline CDR1 and CDR2: ENHRY and SYGVKD. CDR3 DNA: TGTGCCATCAGTGAGACAGGGGGCGTTGGTGATGGCTACACCTTC. This sequence encodes CAISETGGVGDGYTF.

In nucleotides, the CDR3 is TGTGCCAGCTCACCGCGCCGGCAGGGCCAGGCTGGGGCCAACGTCCTGACTTTC. This gives the protein CASSPRRQGQAGANVLTF. This sequence joins TRBV18 and TRBJ2-6; TRBD1 might be the D (5 bases). V was cut by 3 bases and J by 2 bases, with 17 bases left in between. The CDR3 extends over 18 amino acids. Per the germline V gene, CDR1 is KGHSH and CDR2 is LQKENI.

This clone was detected only a few times. The rearrangement joins TRBV6-1 to TRBJ2-5; 8 nucleotides align to TRBD1. Germline V lookup: CDR1 MNHNS, CDR2 SASEGT. The junction had 10 bases not matched to a gene; V was cut back by 6 bases and J by 4 bases. The CDR3 spans 15 residues. The CDR3 sequence: CASSQQGVLRETQYF. CDR3 DNA: TGTGCCAGCAGCCAACAGGGGGTACTTAGAGAGACCCAGTACTTC.

V and J are TRBV7-8 and TRBJ2-5; 14 nucleotides match TRBD2. Germline V gene lookup returns CDR1 SGHVS and CDR2 FQNEAQ. The CDR3 totals 19 residues. The V gene end was trimmed by 3 bases and the J gene end by 5 bases; junction bases not matched to a gene: 14. The CDR3 is CASSLMTSGGAGGMETQYF. The CDR3 DNA reads TGTGCCAGCAGCTTGATGACTAGCGGGGGGGCGGGCGGTATGGAGACCCAGTACTTC.

The rearrangement uses TRBV5-1 and TRBJ2-5; D not certain. Germline-derived CDR1 and CDR2 are SGHRS and YFSETQ. V lost 0 bases, J lost 2 bases, and 5 bases lay in between. The CDR3 runs to 13 residues. As DNA, the CDR3 is TGCGCCAGCAGCTTGGACAGTCAAGAGACCCAGTACTTC. Translation gives CASSLDSQETQYF.

The CDR3 coding sequence is TGTGCCAGCAGTGAAGCGACGCGGTACGAGCAGTACTTC. It encodes CASSEATRYEQYF. V and J are TRBV2 and TRBJ2-7; D not certain. The CDR3 runs 13 residues. V lost 0 bases to trimming and J lost 4 bases, with 7 bases between them. From germline, CDR1 is SNHLY and CDR2 FYNNEI.

V usage is TRBV5-1 and J usage is TRBJ2-7; TRBD1 matches 7 bases. Germline CDR1 reads SGHRS; CDR2 reads YFSETQ. After removal of 4 bases from V and 1 base from J, the junction contained 14 bases not matched to a gene. The CDR3 is made up of 17 amino acids. CDR3 residues: CASSQPPTGQWSYEQYF. In nucleotides, the CDR3 is TGCGCCAGCAGCCAACCCCCGACAGGGCAGTGGTCCTACGAGCAGTACTTC.

The DNA of the CDR3 is TGTGCTAGTGGTACCGGACAGGGCTATACATCACCCCTCCACTTT. This gives the protein CASGTGQGYTSPLHF. This rearrangement joins TRBV12-5 to TRBJ1-6; 8 bases line up with TRBD1. Germline loops: CDR1 LGHNT, CDR2 FRNRAP. The CDR3 is 15 residues long. Losses at the gene ends were 5 bases for V and 10 bases for J; bases not matched to a gene: 10.

The table lists this clone with a count of one. J is TRBJ1-5 and V is TRBV7-9, with D unclear. Germline CDR1 and CDR2: SEHNR and FQNEAQ (reference sequence). CDR3 length equals 17 residues. V dropped 0 bases and J dropped 2 bases, with 14 bases sitting between them. CDR3 region: CASSLAYGESGNQPQHF. In nucleotides, the CDR3 is TGTGCCAGCAGCTTAGCGTACGGAGAATCGGGCAATCAGCCCCAGCATTTT. Looking up the rest from reference TRBV7-9 and TRBJ1-5 gives the full variable domain: DTGVSQNPRHKITKRGQNVTFRCDPISEHNRLYWYRQTLGQGPEFLTYFQNEAQLEKSRLLSDRFSAERPKGSFSTLEIQRTEQGDSAMYLCASSLAYGESGNQPQHFGDGTRLSIL.

The chain is built from TRBV12-2 and TRBJ2-1; no DNA check was done on the table's D call, TRBD2. TRBV12-2 has pseudogene status. This CDR3 has 17 amino acids. Here the CDR3 reads CASRLRWGGAPLNEQFF. The DNA of the CDR3 is TGTGCAAGTCGCTTAAGGTGGGGGGGGGCCCCACTCAATGAGCAGTTCTTC.

This clone has just a few counts. The V and J genes are TRBV9 and TRBJ2-7; D gene ambiguous. Germline assignment: CDR1 SGDLS and CDR2 YYNGEE. Trimming took 0 bases from V and 0 from J, leaving 10 bases between them. The CDR3 extends over 15 amino acids. Written as DNA, the CDR3 is TGTGCCAGCAGCGTAGCGGTACAGTCCTCCTACGAGCAGTACTTC. This codes for CASSVAVQSSYEQYF.

There are a few counts of this clone. V gene TRBV7-8 combines with J gene TRBJ2-2, with D hard to call. Germline V gene data show CDR1 as SGHVS and CDR2 as FQNEAQ. The CDR3 spans 14 residues. Trimming pared 4 bases from V and 3 bases from J, leaving 9 bases between. CDR3 sequence reads: CASSSRRDTGELFF. CDR3 nucleotide sequence: TGTGCCAGCAGCTCCCGACGGGACACCGGGGAGCTGTTTTTT.

This clone was counted a single time. J is TRBJ1-6 and V is TRBV6-6; 7 bases agree with TRBD1. Germline V gives CDR1 MNHNY, CDR2 SVGAGI (reference sequence). The CDR3 is made up of 16 amino acids. Trimming cost V 2 bases and J 5 bases; bases outside gene matches: 6. The CDR3 DNA sequence: TGTGCCAGCAGTTACGGATCACAGGGGAATAATTCACCCCTCCACTTT. The encoded protein is CASSYGSQGNNSPLHF.

The rearrangement joins TRBV5-1 to TRBJ2-3, with TRBD1 matching 7 bases. Germline CDR1 SGHRS, CDR2 YFSETQ. CDR3 length: 16 amino acids. V lost 0 bases and J lost 2; bases outside the gene matches: 6. CDR3 region: CASSLAGTESTDTQYF. The CDR3 DNA follows: TGCGCCAGCAGCTTGGCCGGGACAGAGTCCACAGATACGCAGTATTTT.

This clone was recorded a few times. The gene calls are TRBV6-5 and TRBJ1-2, with TRBD1 matching over 8 bases. CDR3 size: 12 residues. Germline V gives CDR1 MNHEY, CDR2 SVGAGI. The ends lost 2 bases at V and 8 bases at J; junction bases unmatched: 1. The CDR3: CASSYRTGGYTF. Here the CDR3 DNA reads TGTGCCAGCAGTTACCGGACAGGGGGCTACACCTTC.

With respect to this clone: Relative to the germline gene, one junction end is altered; a read error may explain this. Other nucleotide sequences from this sample produce the same CDR3. DNA for the CDR3: TGTGCCAGTAGCGCGGGGGTCACGAGCAATCAGCCCCAGCATTTT. The encoded protein is CASSAGVTSNQPQHF. This chain uses TRBV9 with TRBJ1-5; a possible D gene is TRBD1 (5 bases). CDR3 length: 15 residues. Germline loops: CDR1 SGDLS, CDR2 YYNGEE.

This rearrangement joins TRBV5-4 to TRBJ1-2; maybe TRBD1 (6 bases). The CDR3 loop spans 14 amino acids. Looked up from germline, CDR1 is SGHNT and CDR2 is YYREEE (reference sequence). The V end was cut by 4 bases, the J end by 7 bases, with 17 bases between. The CDR3 loop is CASSPARGVGGYTF. As DNA, the CDR3 is TGTGCCAGCAGCCCGGCCAGGGGAGTGGGTGGCTACACCTTC.

This clone was seen once. The rearrangement uses TRBV5-4 and TRBJ2-1, with TRBD1 matching over 7 bases. The CDR3 spans 15 residues. J gave up 2 bases and V 4 bases, and 6 bases lay outside the gene matches. CDR1 and CDR2 (germline): SGHNT, YYREEE (reference sequence). DNA of the CDR3: TGTGCCAGCAGCCCCGGGGACAGTCCCTACAATGAGCAGTTCTTC. Translation: CASSPGDSPYNEQFF.

The rearrangement links TRBV4-2 to TRBJ1-2; TRBD1 agrees at 8 bases. Germline lookup yields CDR1 LGHNA and CDR2 YNFKEQ. Germline trimming cut 3 bases from V and 2 bases from J; bases unmatched to any gene: 2. The length of the CDR3 is 14 residues. CDR3 sequence: CASSQGQDNYGYTF. The CDR3 DNA reads TGTGCCAGCAGCCAGGGACAGGACAACTATGGCTACACCTTC.

The chain employs TRBV19 and TRBJ2-7; tentatively, D is TRBD1 (6 bases). The length of the CDR3 is 13 residues. The germline CDR1 and CDR2 sequences are LNHDA and SQIVND (reference sequence). With 10 bases removed from V and 0 bases from J, the gap between germline ends came to 13 bases. The CDR3 protein is CATPRDNSYEQYF. The CDR3 coding sequence is TGTGCCACCCCTCGGGACAACTCCTACGAGCAGTACTTC.

The chain combines TRBV30 with TRBJ1-1; D is unclear. Trimming took off 2 bases at V and 6 bases at J, with 13 bases between the two ends. The CDR3 is 13 amino acids. Germline V gives CDR1 GTSNPN, CDR2 SVGIG (reference sequence). The CDR3 loop reads CAWSTGYGAEAFF. As DNA, the CDR3 is TGTGCCTGGAGTACCGGGTACGGCGCTGAAGCTTTCTTT.

This chain connects TRBV18 to TRBJ1-4; possibly TRBD1 for D (5 bases). The ends were cut back, 3 bases at V and 6 bases at J, with 23 bases in the middle. This CDR3 is 18 amino acids long. CDR1 is KGHSH, CDR2 LQKENI, per germline. CDR3 coding DNA: TGTGCCAGCTCACCCCGGCGGGTGGGGGGTATTCGTGATGAAAAACTGTTTTTT. Translation gives CASSPRRVGGIRDEKLFF.

The V call is TRBV5-4, the J call TRBJ1-4; the D is unclear. The germline CDR1 and CDR2 sequences are SGHNT and YYREEE (reference sequence). The CDR3 extends over 15 amino acids. Trimming stripped 5 bases from V and 0 bases from J, with 11 bases between. The CDR3 sequence: CASSSGVATNEKLFF. In DNA, the CDR3 is TGTGCCAGCAGTTCGGGAGTTGCAACTAATGAAAAACTGTTTTTT.

The chain recombines TRBV28 with TRBJ1-4, with D perhaps TRBD1 (6 bases). Trimming pared 6 bases from V and 3 bases from J, leaving 20 bases between. The length of the CDR3 is 17 residues. The germline CDR1 and CDR2 sequences are MDHEN and SYDVKM. The CDR3 bases are TGTGCCAGCAGAAGACGCTGGGACACCGCGTCTAATGAAAAACTGTTTTTT. Translation: CASRRRWDTASNEKLFF. The full variable domain, in which reference TRBV28 and TRBJ1-4 provide the parts outside the CDR3, is DVKVTQSSRYLVKRTGEKVFLECVQDMDHENMFWYRQDPGLGLRLIYFSYDVKMKEKGDIPEGYSVSREKKERFSLILESASTNQTSMYLCASRRRWDTASNEKLFFGSGTQLSVL.

The chain recombines TRBV11-3 with TRBJ2-2; 7 bases match TRBD1. The trim removed 3 bases at V and 4 bases at J, leaving 5 bases unmatched. The CDR3 has 15 amino acids. The germline V gene has CDR1 SGHNT and CDR2 YENEEA. Written as DNA, the CDR3 is TGTGCCAGCAGCTTTAGACAGGGCACCACCGGGGAGCTGTTTTTT. It is translated as CASSFRQGTTGELFF.

V and J are TRBV7-9 and TRBJ1-6; D gene unclear. CDR1 is SEHNR and CDR2 is FQNEAQ in the germline V gene (reference sequence). This CDR3 has 14 amino acids. V dropped 1 base and J dropped 8 bases, with 9 bases sitting between them. This CDR3 reads CASSLESPYSPLHF. The CDR3 DNA reads as TGTGCCAGCAGCTTAGAATCCCCGTATTCACCCCTCCACTTT.